This T cell receptor beta chain was captured by sequencing in a study of T cell changes during pregnancy in multiple sclerosis. This clone was counted a few times. Profiled with immunoSEQ multiplex PCR; TCRdb holds only in-frame clones, not every one. The sample lists over 50,000 clones, approximately 88% occurring once. Germline assignment: CDR1 LGHNA and CDR2 YNFKEQ. This CDR3 contains 16 residues. Trimming removed 0 bases from V and 13 bases from J; junction bases left unmatched: 13. The sample in question was peripheral blood, obtained in the first trimester of pregnancy. The chain employs TRBV4-2 and TRBJ2-4; TRBD2 agrees at 9 bases. This receptor was identified in a female donor with multiple sclerosis, enrolled in a pregnancy study. The CDR3 DNA sequence: TGTGCCAGCAGCCAAGATCACCCCTCTAGCGGGACCACCCAGTACTTC. It yields the protein CASSQDHPSSGTTQYF.